The 3 T cell receptor beta chains given below trace back to one sample, sequenced in a study of tissue T cells after allogeneic stem cell transplantation. Assay: immunoSEQ multiplex PCR; the TCRdb copy retains only in-frame clones and omits some. The sample contains some 25,000 clones, under 95% of which appear only once. Sample: blood, taken before transplantation. These TCRs come from an older male donor who later had graft-versus-host disease after an allogeneic stem cell transplant.

This clone was found once. The V gene is TRBV19, the J gene TRBJ2-7; TRBD1 matches 10 bases. The CDR3 spans 14 residues. Germline V gives CDR1 LNHDA, CDR2 SQIVND (reference sequence). With V trimmed by 5 bases and J by 3 bases, 4 bases remained unmatched. The CDR3 loop reads CASSGWTGGYEQYF. As DNA, the CDR3 is TGTGCCAGTAGTGGATGGACAGGGGGCTACGAGCAGTACTTC.

V and J are TRBV7-3 and TRBJ2-5; no clear D gene. The germline V gene encodes CDR1 SGHTA and CDR2 FQGTGA. CDR3 length: 13 residues. Trimming removed 2 bases from V and 4 bases from J, with 8 bases in between. CDR3 sequence reads: CASSLRPGETQYF. CDR3 coding DNA: TGTGCCAGCAGCTTACGCCCGGGAGAGACCCAGTACTTC.

This clone was picked up one time. The chain couples TRBV9 to TRBJ2-5, with D possibly matching TRBD1 (6 bases). The CDR3 contains 11 residues. Trimming pared 3 bases from V and 9 bases from J, leaving 9 bases between. The V gene's germline CDR1 is SGDLS and CDR2 YYNGEE. CDR3 coding DNA: TGTGCCAGCAGCGGAACAGGGCCCCAGTACTTC. This sequence encodes CASSGTGPQYF.